This T cell receptor (beta chain) was captured in a study of OX40 agonist ivuxolimab in advanced cancers. Regarding the study in general: Ivuxolimab was an agonistic, fully human IgG2 monoclonal antibody directed against OX40 (CD134), a costimulatory receptor. Intravenous ivuxolimab was administered to patients every 2 weeks at six dose levels: 0.01, 0.1, 0.3, 1.5, 3 and 10 mg/kg. Among the 52 dose-escalation patients, approximately 20 had hepatocellular carcinoma, roughly 15 melanoma, 9 renal cell carcinoma and 9 head and neck cancer. The dose-escalation cohort was about 83% male with a mean age of about 60 years, ranging from 23 to 79. Patients were allowed to have had prior anti-PD-1, anti-PD-L1 or anti-CTLA-4 therapy, and around two fifths of the dose-escalation patients had been treated with checkpoint inhibitors. Three dose-escalation patients achieved partial responses, one with hepatocellular carcinoma and two with cutaneous melanoma. Peripheral TCRbeta sequencing aimed to test whether ivuxolimab altered TCR sequence diversity and caused clonal T-cell expansion. The paper describes the monotherapy dose-escalation part (N of about 52 patients) of the phase I trial of ivuxolimab.

The trial excluded patients who had a history of autoimmune disease or who were on systemic immunosuppression. Peripheral blood for TCR sequencing was collected from all dose cohorts at baseline, on cycle 4 day 1, and on cycle 7 day 1. The samples were drawn from a first-in-human, open-label, multicenter phase I dose-escalation trial of ivuxolimab. Adults with locally advanced or metastatic melanoma, renal cell carcinoma, hepatocellular carcinoma or head and neck squamous cell carcinoma were enrolled in the trial. Before TCR sequencing, CD4+ T cells and CD8+ T cells from peripheral blood were sorted into separate populations. Concerning this clone itself: Its antigen remains undetermined. No qualities accompany the bases; no much larger clone lies one base away.

Via the germline V gene, CDR1 is SGDLS and CDR2 YYNGEE. V loses 4 bases at its end and J loses 0 bases; junction bases beyond the gene matches: 18. The CDR3 holds 20 amino acids from the cysteine to the phenylalanine. Of all the DNA, just the CDR3 is kept, 60 bases in frame from base 1. To sequence the TCRbeta CDR3 region, genomic DNA was isolated from the sorted cells. The immunoSEQ Assay was used for sequencing of TCRbeta CDR3 regions. The clones in this table, taken by TCRdb from immuneACCESS, are in-frame only. Not every clone is retained; where verified, under half of the shortfall comes from an unresolved V gene, and the cause of the rest is unknown. The sample data list fewer than 25,000 clones, and roughly 78% of these were observed just once. The ten largest make up 1.4% to 1.5% of the sample. Here is what the overall study found, with its caveats: In partial responders in the 0.1-3.0 mg/kg groups, normalized peripheral clonal expansion was found to be among the lowest, especially among CD8+ T cells. After ivuxolimab, CD8+ T cells had more expanded clones than CD4+ T cells on average. Low levels of normalized T-cell clonal expansion were also seen in some patients who did not respond. At doses of 0.1 to 3.0 mg/kg, clonal expansion of both CD4+ and CD8+ blood T cells was observed from baseline to week 6. Which antigens the clonally expanded peripheral T cells were specific for was not determined.

This specimen consisted of CD4+ or CD8+ T cells sorted from blood, obtained in a trial of the OX40 agonist ivuxolimab. The receptor comes from an adult with an advanced solid tumor such as melanoma, head and neck, liver or kidney cancer. The chain is encoded by TRBV9 joined to TRBJ2-1; 8 middle bases align to TRBD2. The sequence in DNA is TGTGCCAGCAGCCCTAGGGGTAGGGGAATAGCGGGGAGCTCCTACAATGAGCAGTTCTTC. Its translation reads: CASSPRGRGIAGSSYNEQFF. Reference TRBV9 and TRBJ2-1 genes cover what lies past the CDR3, so the full variable domain is DSGVTQTPKHLITATGQRVTLRCSPRSGDLSVYWYQQSLDQGLQFLIQYYNGEERAKGNILERFSAQQFPDLHSELNLSSLELGDSALYFCASSPRGRGIAGSSYNEQFFGPGTRLTVL.